A single sample is the source of the 13 T cell receptor beta chains below, sequenced in a study of blood T cell repertoires in COVID-19 (dated by TCRdb to the early 2020s). Preparation of the library involved the immunoSEQ multiplex PCR assay. Not all clones reach the TCRdb copy of this immuneACCESS table, which keeps in-frame sequences only. Checked studies attribute under half of the gap to unresolved V genes and leave the rest unexplained. Here the sample has fewer than 250,000 clones; roughly nine tenths occur a single time. The ten most abundant clones make up roughly 0.69% of the sample. The sample was peripheral blood. The receptors shown here come from a man in his forties with acute or convalescent COVID-19.

This chain links TRBV7-2 with TRBJ2-2; no clear D. V gave up 5 bases and J gave up 6 bases, with 22 bases separating them. The CDR3 is 17 residues long. Germline V gene lookup returns CDR1 SGHTA and CDR2 FQGNSA. Here the CDR3 DNA reads TGTGCCAGCAGCCCCCTGGGCCGGATTGGGTTGGCCGGGGAGCTGTTTTTT. It is translated as CASSPLGRIGLAGELFF.

This clone occurred once. This rearrangement joins TRBV5-1 to TRBJ2-3, with 10 nucleotides matching TRBD1. The germline gives CDR1 SGHRS, CDR2 YFSETQ. The length of the CDR3 is 15 residues. V lost 3 bases, J lost 7 bases, and 8 bases stayed unmatched. The CDR3 region is CASSSVPGQGYTQYF. Written as DNA, the CDR3 is TGCGCCAGCAGCTCGGTCCCGGGACAGGGGTATACGCAGTATTTT.

The chain couples TRBV28 to TRBJ1-3, with TRBD1 matching 10 bases. The V gene's germline CDR1 is MDHEN and CDR2 SYDVKM. The CDR3 totals 14 residues. V dropped 5 bases and J dropped 8; count of bases not matched to a gene: 6. The CDR3 DNA is TGTGCCAGCAGTCTGAGACAGGGGGCCGACACCATATATTTT. Residues: CASSLRQGADTIYF.

In DNA form, the CDR3 reads TGCAGCGCCGAACGACAGATAGAGAACACTGAAGCTTTCTTT. Amino acids: CSAERQIENTEAFF. This chain links TRBV29-1 with TRBJ1-1, with D tentatively TRBD1 (5 bases). This CDR3 has 14 amino acids. Germline loops: CDR1 SQVTM, CDR2 ANQGSEA. Trimming removed 7 bases from V and 1 base from J, with 16 bases in between.

J is TRBJ2-7 and V is TRBV6-5; 7 bases map to TRBD2. Unmatched junction bases numbered 5, after V lost 6 bases and J lost 0 bases. Per the germline V gene, CDR1 is MNHEY and CDR2 is SVGAGI. The CDR3 consists of 14 residues. CDR3 coding DNA: TGTGCCAGCAGACGACTAGCCGGCTCCTACGAGCAGTACTTC. Protein: CASRRLAGSYEQYF.

The V gene is TRBV5-1, the J gene TRBJ2-1; 9 bases fit TRBD1. V lost 2 bases to trimming and J lost 8 bases; unmatched junction nucleotides: 2. The germline V gene has CDR1 SGHRS and CDR2 YFSETQ. This CDR3 comprises 13 residues. In nucleotides, the CDR3 is TGCGCCAGCAGCTTACAGGGGGCGGATGAGCAGTTCTTC. Protein sequence: CASSLQGADEQFF.

In this sample, this clone turned up once. The chain employs TRBV19 and TRBJ2-1; the D is unclear. This CDR3 contains 13 residues. Trimming pared 7 bases from V and 9 bases from J, leaving 16 bases between. The V gene's germline CDR1 is LNHDA and CDR2 SQIVND (reference sequence). CDR3 sequence reads: CASTQHQRGEQFF. CDR3 bases: TGTGCCAGTACCCAACATCAACGAGGTGAGCAGTTCTTC.

The chain has TRBV6-1 and TRBJ2-7; D is perhaps TRBD2 (6 bases). V was clipped by 1 base and J by 3 bases, with 19 bases between them. Germline lookup yields CDR1 MNHNS and CDR2 SASEGT. The CDR3 contains 17 residues. The CDR3 region is CASSEGGLANWDYEQYF. CDR3 nucleotide sequence: TGTGCCAGCAGTGAAGGAGGTCTAGCGAATTGGGACTACGAGCAGTACTTC.

V usage is TRBV7-9 and J usage is TRBJ2-4; 10 bases map to TRBD1. Trimming cost V 5 bases and J 0 bases; bases outside gene matches: 4. The germline CDR1 and CDR2 sequences are SEHNR and FQNEAQ (reference sequence). The CDR3 extends over 16 amino acids. DNA of the CDR3: TGTGCCAGCAGCCCAGGACAGGGGGTAGCCAAAAACATTCAGTACTTC. Translated: CASSPGQGVAKNIQYF.

V usage is TRBV15 and J usage is TRBJ1-1; perhaps TRBD1 as D (6 bases). V shed 1 base and J shed 4 bases, with 13 bases lying between them. Germline lookup yields CDR1 LNHNV and CDR2 YYDKDF (reference sequence). This CDR3 is 15 amino acids long. Written as DNA, the CDR3 is TGTGCCACCAGCAGAGTTGACGCAGGGGCCACTGAAGCTTTCTTT. Translation: CATSRVDAGATEAFF.

The chain carries TRBV18 and TRBJ2-1; weak D call: TRBD1 (6 bases). CDR1 and CDR2 from the germline V gene are KGHSH and LQKENI. This CDR3 has 13 residues. Between the trimmed V and J ends, which lost 3 bases and 7 bases, there was a span of 10 bases. The CDR3 nucleotides read TGTGCCAGCTCACCCGGGACAACGAATGAGCAGTTCTTC. Translated, it gives CASSPGTTNEQFF.

The V gene is TRBV6-5, the J gene TRBJ2-7; TRBD1 matches 7 bases. The germline gives CDR1 MNHEY, CDR2 SVGAGI. The CDR3 extends over 13 amino acids. With 6 bases clipped from V and 3 bases from J, the junction kept 5 bases outside the gene matches. In nucleotides, the CDR3 is TGTGCCAGCAGCCTGACAGGGAGCTACGAGCAGTACTTC. Translating gives CASSLTGSYEQYF.

This chain uses TRBV7-9 with TRBJ2-5, with TRBD2 matching over 8 bases. Germline V CDR1 and CDR2: SEHNR, FQNEAQ (reference sequence). This CDR3 has 15 residues. V lost 2 bases, J lost 5 bases, and 7 bases stayed unmatched. The CDR3 here is CASSLTGGPMETQYF. DNA of the CDR3: TGTGCCAGCAGCTTAACGGGAGGGCCTATGGAGACCCAGTACTTC.